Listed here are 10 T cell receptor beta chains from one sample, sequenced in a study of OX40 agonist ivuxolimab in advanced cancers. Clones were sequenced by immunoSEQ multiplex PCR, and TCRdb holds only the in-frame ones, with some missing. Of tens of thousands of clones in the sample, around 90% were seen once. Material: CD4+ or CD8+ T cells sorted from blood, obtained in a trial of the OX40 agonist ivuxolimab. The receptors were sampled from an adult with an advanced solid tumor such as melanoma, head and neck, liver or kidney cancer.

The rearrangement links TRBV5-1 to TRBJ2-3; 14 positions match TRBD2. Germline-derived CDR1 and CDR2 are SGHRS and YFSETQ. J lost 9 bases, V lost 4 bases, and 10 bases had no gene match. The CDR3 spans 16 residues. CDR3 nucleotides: TGCGCCAGCAGCGTTGAGGGACTAGCGGGAGTGGACACGCAGTATTTT. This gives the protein CASSVEGLAGVDTQYF.

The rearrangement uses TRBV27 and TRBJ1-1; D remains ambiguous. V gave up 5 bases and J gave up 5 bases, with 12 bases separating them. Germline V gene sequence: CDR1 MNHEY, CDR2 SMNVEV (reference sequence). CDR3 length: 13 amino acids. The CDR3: CASSKREVTEAFF. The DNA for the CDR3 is TGTGCCAGCAGTAAGAGGGAGGTGACTGAAGCTTTCTTT.

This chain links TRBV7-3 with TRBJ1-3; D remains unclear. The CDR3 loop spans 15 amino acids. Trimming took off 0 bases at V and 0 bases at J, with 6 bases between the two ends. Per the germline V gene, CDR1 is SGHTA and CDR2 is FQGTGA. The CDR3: CASSLTGASGNTIYF. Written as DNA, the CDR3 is TGTGCCAGCAGCTTAACAGGAGCCTCTGGAAACACCATATATTTT.

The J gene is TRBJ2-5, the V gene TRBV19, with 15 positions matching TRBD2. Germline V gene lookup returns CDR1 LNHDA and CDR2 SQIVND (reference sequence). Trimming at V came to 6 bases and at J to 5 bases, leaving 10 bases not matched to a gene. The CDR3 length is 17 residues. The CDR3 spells CASSRGLAGGPGETQYF. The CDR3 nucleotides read TGTGCCAGTAGCCGAGGACTAGCGGGAGGGCCGGGGGAGACCCAGTACTTC.

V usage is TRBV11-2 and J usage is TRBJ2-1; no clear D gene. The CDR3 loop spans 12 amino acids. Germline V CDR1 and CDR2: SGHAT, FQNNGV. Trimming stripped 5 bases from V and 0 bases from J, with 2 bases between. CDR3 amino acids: CASSPSYNEQFF. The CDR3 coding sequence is TGTGCCAGCAGCCCCTCCTACAATGAGCAGTTCTTC.

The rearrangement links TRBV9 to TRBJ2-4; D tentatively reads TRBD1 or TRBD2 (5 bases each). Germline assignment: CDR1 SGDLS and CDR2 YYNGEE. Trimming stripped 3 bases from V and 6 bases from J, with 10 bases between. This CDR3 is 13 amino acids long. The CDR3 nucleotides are TGTGCCAGCAGCGCGGGACCTTTAAACATTCAGTACTTC. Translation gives CASSAGPLNIQYF.

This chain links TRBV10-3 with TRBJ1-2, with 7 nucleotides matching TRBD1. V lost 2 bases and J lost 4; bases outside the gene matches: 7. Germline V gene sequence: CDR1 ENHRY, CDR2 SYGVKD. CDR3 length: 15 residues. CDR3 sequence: CAISEPDRAGYGYTF. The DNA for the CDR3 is TGTGCCATCAGTGAGCCTGACAGGGCTGGCTATGGCTACACCTTC.

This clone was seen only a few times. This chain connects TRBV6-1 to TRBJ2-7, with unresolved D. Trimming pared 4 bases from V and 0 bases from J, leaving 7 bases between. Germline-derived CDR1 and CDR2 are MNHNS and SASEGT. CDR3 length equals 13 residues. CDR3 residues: CASSGANSYEQYF. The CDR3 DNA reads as TGTGCCAGCAGTGGTGCTAACTCCTACGAGCAGTACTTC.

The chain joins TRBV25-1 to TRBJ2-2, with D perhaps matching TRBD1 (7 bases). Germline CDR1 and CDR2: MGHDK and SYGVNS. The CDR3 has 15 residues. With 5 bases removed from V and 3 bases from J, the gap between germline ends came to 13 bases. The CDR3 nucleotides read TGTGCCAGCAGTCCCCCCAGGGGGGACACCGGGGAGCTGTTTTTT. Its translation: CASSPPRGDTGELFF.

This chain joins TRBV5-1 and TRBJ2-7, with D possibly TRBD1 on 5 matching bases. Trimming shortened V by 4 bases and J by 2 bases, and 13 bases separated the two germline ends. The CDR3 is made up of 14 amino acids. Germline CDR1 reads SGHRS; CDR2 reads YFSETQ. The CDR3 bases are TGCGCCAGCAGCCCTCGACAGCTTACCTACGAGCAGTACTTC. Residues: CASSPRQLTYEQYF.